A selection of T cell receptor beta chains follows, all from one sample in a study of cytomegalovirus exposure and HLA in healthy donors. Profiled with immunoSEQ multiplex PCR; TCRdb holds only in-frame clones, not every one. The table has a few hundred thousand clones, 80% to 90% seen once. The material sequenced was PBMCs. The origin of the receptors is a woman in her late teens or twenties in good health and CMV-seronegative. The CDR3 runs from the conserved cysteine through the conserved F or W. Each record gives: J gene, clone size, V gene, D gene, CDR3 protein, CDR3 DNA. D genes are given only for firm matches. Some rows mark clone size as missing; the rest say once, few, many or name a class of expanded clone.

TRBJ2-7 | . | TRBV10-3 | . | CAIGEVHEQYF | TGTGCCATCGGGGAGGTCCACGAGCAGTACTTC
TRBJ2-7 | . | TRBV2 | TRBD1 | CASRGQGPYEQYF | TGTGCCAGCAGAGGACAGGGTCCCTACGAGCAGTACTTC
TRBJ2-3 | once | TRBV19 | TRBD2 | CASRVSREEDTQYF | TGTGCCAGTAGGGTCAGTCGGGAGGAGGATACGCAGTATTTT
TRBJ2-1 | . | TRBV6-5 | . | CASSYDRADNEQFF | TGTGCCAGCAGTTACGATCGCGCGGACAATGAGCAGTTCTTC
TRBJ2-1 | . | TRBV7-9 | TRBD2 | CASTGLAMNEQFF | TGTGCCAGCACTGGACTAGCGATGAATGAGCAGTTCTTC
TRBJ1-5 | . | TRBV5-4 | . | CASSLAGRDQPQHF | TGTGCCAGCAGCTTAGCAGGGAGGGATCAGCCCCAGCATTTT
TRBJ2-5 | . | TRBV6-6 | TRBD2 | CASSRTGGGETQYF | TGTGCCAGCAGTCGAACGGGAGGTGGGGAGACCCAGTACTTC
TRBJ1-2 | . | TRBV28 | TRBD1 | CASSPSGQGSDYGYTF | TGTGCCAGCAGTCCGTCGGGACAGGGTTCTGATTATGGCTACACCTTC
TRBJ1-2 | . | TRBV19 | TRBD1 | CATRTGRGYGYTF | TGTGCCACCCGGACAGGGAGGGGCTATGGCTACACCTTC
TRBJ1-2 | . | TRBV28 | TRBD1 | CASSPQQGVSYGYTF | TGTGCCAGCAGTCCCCAACAGGGGGTTTCCTATGGCTACACCTTC
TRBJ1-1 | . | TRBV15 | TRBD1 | CATSRGSLGQGKTAFF | TGTGCCACCAGCAGAGGTTCCCTCGGACAGGGGAAAACCGCTTTCTTT
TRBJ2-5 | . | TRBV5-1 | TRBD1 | CASSRGQGGAQETQYF | TGCGCCAGCAGCCGGGGACAGGGTGGGGCCCAAGAGACCCAGTACTTC
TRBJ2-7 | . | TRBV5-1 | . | CASSSSAGSSYEQYF | TGCGCCAGCAGCTCCTCCGCGGGTAGCTCCTACGAGCAGTACTTC
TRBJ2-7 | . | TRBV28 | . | CASSVTGDRSYEQYF | TGTGCCAGCAGTGTGACGGGGGACCGCTCCTACGAGCAGTACTTC
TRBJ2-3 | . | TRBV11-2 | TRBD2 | CASSRSPGLAFTDTQYF | TGTGCCAGCAGCCGATCTCCGGGACTAGCGTTCACAGATACGCAGTATTTT
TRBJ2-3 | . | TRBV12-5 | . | CASSEGLQGITDTQYF | TGTGCTAGTTCGGAGGGACTACAGGGAATCACAGATACGCAGTATTTT
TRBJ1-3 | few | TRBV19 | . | CASRSAGNTIYF | TGTGCCAGCCGATCAGCTGGAAACACCATATATTTT
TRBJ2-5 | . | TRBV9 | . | CASSAVGGQETQYF | TGTGCCAGCAGCGCCGTTGGGGGGCAAGAGACCCAGTACTTC
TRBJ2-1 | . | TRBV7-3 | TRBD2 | CASSSRAGVGNEQFF | TGTGCCAGCAGCTCACGAGCGGGAGTGGGCAATGAGCAGTTCTTC
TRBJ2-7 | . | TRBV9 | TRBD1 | CASSVGGQTSYEQYF | TGTGCCAGCAGCGTAGGGGGACAGACCTCCTACGAGCAGTACTTC
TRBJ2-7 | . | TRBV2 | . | CASRFLDSSYEQYF | TGTGCCAGCAGATTTTTAGACAGCTCCTACGAGCAGTACTTC
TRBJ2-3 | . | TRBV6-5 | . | CASSYRGGSDTQYF | TGTGCCAGCAGTTACAGAGGGGGTAGCGATACGCAGTATTTT
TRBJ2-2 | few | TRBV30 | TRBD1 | CAWSANRGGELFF | TGTGCCTGGAGTGCGAACAGGGGTGGGGAGCTGTTTTTT
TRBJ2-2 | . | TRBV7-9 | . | CASSLPPGPSHTGELFF | TGTGCCAGCAGCTTACCCCCGGGCCCTAGCCACACCGGGGAGCTGTTTTTT
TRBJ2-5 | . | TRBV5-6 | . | CASRQQGSGETQYF | TGTGCCAGCAGACAACAGGGATCCGGAGAGACCCAGTACTTC
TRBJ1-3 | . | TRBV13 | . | CASSLGLGPGNTIYF | TGTGCCAGCAGCTTAGGCTTGGGCCCTGGAAACACCATATATTTT
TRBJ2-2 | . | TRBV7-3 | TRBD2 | CASSLSGGLAANTGELFF | TGTGCCAGCAGCTTAAGTGGGGGACTAGCGGCGAACACCGGGGAGCTGTTTTTT
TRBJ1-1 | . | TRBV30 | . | CAWGSQSQAEAFF | TGTGCCTGGGGAAGTCAATCGCAGGCTGAAGCTTTCTTT
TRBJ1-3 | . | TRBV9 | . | CASSVTTDSGNTIYF | TGTGCCAGCAGCGTAACTACGGATTCTGGAAACACCATATATTTT
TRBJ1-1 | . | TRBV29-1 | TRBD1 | CSVGQGGNTEAFF | TGCAGCGTTGGACAGGGGGGGAACACTGAAGCTTTCTTT
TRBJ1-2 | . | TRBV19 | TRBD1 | CASSTVAGQGYGYTF | TGTGCCAGTAGTACCGTCGCGGGACAGGGCTATGGCTACACCTTC
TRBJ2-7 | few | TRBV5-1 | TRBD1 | CASSIERGPYEQYF | TGCGCCAGCAGCATCGAGAGGGGGCCCTACGAGCAGTACTTC
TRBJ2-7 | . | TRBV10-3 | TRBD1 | CAITTGVGYEQYF | TGTGCCATCACCACAGGGGTGGGTTACGAGCAGTACTTC
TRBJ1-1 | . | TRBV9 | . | CASSPGGSARLTEAFF | TGTGCCAGCAGCCCCGGGGGGAGCGCTAGGCTCACTGAAGCTTTCTTT
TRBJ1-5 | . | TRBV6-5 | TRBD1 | CATPRGNQPQHF | TGTGCCACCCCCAGGGGGAATCAGCCCCAGCATTTT
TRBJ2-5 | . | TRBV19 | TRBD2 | CASSSQAGAGETQYF | TGTGCCAGTAGTTCGCAAGCGGGAGCGGGCGAGACCCAGTACTTC
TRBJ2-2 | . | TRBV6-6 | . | CASSWGELTGELFF | TGTGCCAGCAGTTGGGGGGAGCTCACCGGGGAGCTGTTTTTT
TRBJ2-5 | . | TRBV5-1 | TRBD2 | CASSLHGTSGMGETQYF | TGCGCCAGCAGCTTGCACGGGACTAGCGGGATGGGGGAGACCCAGTACTTC
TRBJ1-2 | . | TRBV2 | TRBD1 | CASSVFQTSGTGDGYTF | TGTGCCAGCAGTGTTTTCCAGACGTCCGGGACAGGGGATGGCTACACCTTC
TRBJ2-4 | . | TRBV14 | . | CASSQLTGDRIAKNIQYF | TGTGCCAGCAGCCAACTCACGGGAGATCGTATAGCCAAAAACATTCAGTACTTC
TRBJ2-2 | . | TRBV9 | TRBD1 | CASSATGTELPFTGELFF | TGTGCCAGCAGCGCCACCGGGACAGAGTTACCCTTCACCGGGGAGCTGTTTTTT
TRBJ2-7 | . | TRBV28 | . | CATSSGGSSYEQYF | TGTGCCACTTCATCCGGGGGTAGCTCCTACGAGCAGTACTTC
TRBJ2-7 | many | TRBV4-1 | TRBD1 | CASSQGQGSSYEQYF | TGCGCCAGCAGCCAAGGACAGGGGTCAAGCTACGAGCAGTACTTC
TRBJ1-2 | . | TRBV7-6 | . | CASSSPRNNYGYTF | TGTGCCAGCAGCTCCCCCAGGAATAACTATGGCTACACCTTC
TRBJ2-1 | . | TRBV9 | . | CASSVEGLSSYLNEQFF | TGTGCCAGCAGCGTAGAGGGGCTAAGTTCCTACCTTAATGAGCAGTTCTTC
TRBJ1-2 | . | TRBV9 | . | CASSVESRDYGYTF | TGTGCCAGCAGCGTAGAGTCCAGGGACTATGGCTACACCTTC
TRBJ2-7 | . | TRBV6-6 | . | CASSYSSGDYEQYF | TGTGCCAGCAGTTATAGTTCAGGGGACTACGAGCAGTACTTC
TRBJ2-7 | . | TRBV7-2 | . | CASSTDTYEQYF | TGTGCCAGCAGCACCGACACCTACGAGCAGTACTTC
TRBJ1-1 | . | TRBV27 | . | CASSSGGAPNTEAFF | TGTGCCAGCAGTTCGGGAGGGGCCCCGAACACTGAAGCTTTCTTT
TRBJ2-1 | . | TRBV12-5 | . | CASGFTRDSSQDEQFF | TGTGCTAGTGGTTTCACACGGGACTCCAGTCAGGATGAGCAGTTCTTC
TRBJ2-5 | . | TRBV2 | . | CASSVDTQETQYF | TGTGCCAGCAGTGTCGACACTCAAGAGACCCAGTACTTC
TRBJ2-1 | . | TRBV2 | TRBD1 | CASFAGQDYNEQFF | TGTGCCAGCTTTGCAGGACAGGACTACAATGAGCAGTTCTTC
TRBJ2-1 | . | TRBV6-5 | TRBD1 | CASSYSRQGRVDEQFF | TGTGCCAGCAGTTACTCGAGACAGGGTAGGGTGGATGAGCAGTTCTTC
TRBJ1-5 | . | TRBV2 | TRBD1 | CASAPTGGNQPQHF | TGTGCCAGCGCCCCCACAGGGGGAAATCAGCCCCAGCATTTT
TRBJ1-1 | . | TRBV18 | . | CASSRVEDTEAFF | TGTGCCAGCTCACGGGTGGAGGACACTGAAGCTTTCTTT
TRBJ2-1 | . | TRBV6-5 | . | CASSYSTLGSDEQFF | TGTGCCAGCAGTTACTCCACCTTGGGGAGCGATGAGCAGTTCTTC
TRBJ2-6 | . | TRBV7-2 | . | CASSLGPGMGANVLTF | TGTGCCAGCAGCTTAGGCCCGGGGATGGGGGCCAACGTCCTGACTTTC
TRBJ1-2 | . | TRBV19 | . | CASSIDPGWSGYTF | TGTGCCAGTAGTATAGATCCAGGGTGGAGCGGCTACACCTTC
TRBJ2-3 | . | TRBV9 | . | CASSPQRDTQYF | TGTGCCAGCAGCCCGCAGAGGGATACGCAGTATTTT
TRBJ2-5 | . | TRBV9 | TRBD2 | CASSANLKAGEKETQYF | TGTGCCAGCAGCGCAAACTTGAAAGCGGGAGAAAAAGAGACCCAGTACTTC